This TCR beta chain is from a study of radiotherapy plus CTLA-4 blockade in lung cancer (dated by TCRdb to 2016 to 2019). With regard to the full study: Objective responses were observed in approximately 17% of enrolled patients, and disease control was achieved in less than 40%.

Libraries were built with the immunoSEQ multiplex PCR assay. Drawn from immuneACCESS, this table holds only the in-frame rearrangements with V and J called that TCRdb kept. Clones are partly lost; checked studies trace under half to an unresolved V gene and leave the rest unexplained. A total of 14,000 to 15,000 clones appear in this sample, approximately 70% of them only once. The top ten constitute 45% to 55% of the sample. Focal radiation therapy combined with CTLA-4 blockade (ipilimumab) was tested in patients with chemo-refractory metastatic non-small-cell lung cancer. For this clone: Its antigen is still unknown. The input lacks base qualities; no much larger clone sits a single base away. The identical CDR3 is also encoded by other nucleotide sequences in the sample.

Between the V and J ends, shortened by 5 bases and 1 base respectively, the junction contains 12 bases. Including the terminal cysteine and phenylalanine, the CDR3 comprises 15 residues. This entry keeps only the CDR3 DNA: 45 bases, framed from base 1. Taken from the germline V gene, the CDR1 and CDR2 loops are MNHNS and SASEGT. Points the paper makes about the study in general: The strongest predictors of response were reported to be early dynamic shifts in blood T cell clones along with a rise in serum interferon-beta following radiation. After treatment with radiotherapy and ipilimumab, TCR clones that originated in tumors expanded in peripheral blood.

The sequence was obtained from a human donor with non-small cell lung cancer whose response to radiotherapy plus ipilimumab could not be evaluated. The rearrangement joined TRBV6-1 to TRBJ1-5; the best D guess is TRBD1, with 6 bases matching. The sequenced sample was peripheral blood, obtained from a patient treated with radiotherapy plus ipilimumab. The bases are TGTGCCAGCAGTACACAGGGAAGCAGCAATCAGCCCCAGCATTTT. Its amino acids are CASSTQGSSNQPQHF.